This T cell receptor (beta chain) was observed in a study of PD-L1 blockade in urothelial cancer. Comment on this clone: The identical CDR3 is also encoded by other nucleotide sequences in the sample.

V gave up 2 bases and J gave up 0 bases, with 10 bases separating them. Germline CDR1 and CDR2: MNHEY and SMNVEV (reference sequence). The CDR3 has 15 residues. Time point: peripheral blood 6 weeks after treatment start. Using immunoSEQ multiplex PCR, the repertoire was profiled, and TCRdb retains in-frame clones only, with some absent. The sample has nearly 50,000 clones; around 85% are singletons. The TCR was taken from a man aged 50-60 years with urothelial cancer. Here the sequenced sample was PBMCs, taken around atezolizumab (anti-PD-L1) treatment. This sequence joins TRBV27 and TRBJ1-2; D gene uncertain. CDR3: CASSLRGSSNYGYTF. The CDR3 nucleotides read TGTGCCAGCAGTTTAAGAGGATCCTCTAACTATGGCTACACCTTC.